The clone carrying this T cell receptor (beta chain) was detected a few times. Its antigen is unidentified. The sample originates from a study of blood T cells in healthy people across ages. General study findings and limits: Age brought a roughly linear fall in TCR beta diversity measured per million T cells.

Germline assignment: CDR1 MNHEY and CDR2 SVGAGI. This CDR3 contains 15 residues. Trimming stripped 0 bases from V and 1 base from J, with 10 bases between. A second about 6 to 11 cycle PCR used barcoded and J-beta primers. TCRdb passed the 5' RACE reads through MiXCR, listing each CDR3 protein once. Of around 500,000 distinct CDR3 sequences listed, about a quarter are singletons. The data also belong to a second study, concerning T cells of mothers and their children. That report notes: Mother-child pairs who were related displayed a slightly higher overlap than unrelated pairs, a difference that was non-significant.

The TCR was taken from a boy between 2 and 10 years old in good health. The sample taken for sequencing was blood. The rearrangement joins TRBV6-5 to TRBJ2-7, with D possibly matching TRBD2 (6 bases). The chain's CDR3 is CASSYSNRGSYEQYF. Written as DNA, the CDR3 is TGTGCCAGCAGTTACTCGAACCGGGGGTCCTACGAGCAGTACTTC.